The sequence of this T cell receptor (beta chain) was determined in a study of long-term antiretroviral therapy in people with HIV. At survey level, the immunoSEQ assay was run in its v3.0 version. In sequencing, about 35,000-55,000 T-cell genomes per sample were targeted. Measured with immunoSEQ multiplex PCR; TCRdb has only the in-frame clones, and not every one. The sample shows 17,000 or so clones, approximately 82% of them seen only once. This clone was observed a few times. Its target is unknown. Study conclusions and caveats: In samples taken after ART, diversity increased but remained below transplant donor control levels. The study collected blood between the mid-2000s and the late 2010s, possibly under older ART regimens. ART adherence was not documented, and neither viral resistance nor therapy changes had any data.

Trimming cost V 5 bases and J 10 bases, with 9 bases left between them. Germline V gene data show CDR1 as LNHNV and CDR2 as YYDKDF (reference sequence). This CDR3 contains 12 residues. The input for sequencing was unsorted PBMCs, taken 0.3 years before starting antiretroviral therapy. This chain joins TRBV15 and TRBJ1-6; D call uncertain. This receptor was taken from a man between 45 and 60 years old with HIV. The CDR3 bases are TGTGCCACCAGCCCCCGGAGATCACCCCTCCACTTT. This gives the protein CATSPRRSPLHF.